This T cell receptor beta chain was sequenced during a study of blood T cell repertoires in COVID-19. V was clipped by 0 bases and J by 0 bases, with 9 bases between them. The CDR3 runs to 16 residues. Germline CDR1 and CDR2: SGHAT and FQNNGV. This clone came up a few times. The protocol was immunoSEQ multiplex PCR, while the TCRdb copy is restricted to in-frame clones and leaves out a portion. Of about 140,000 clones detected, around 81% appear once; the ten largest clones hold around 8%. The specimen was peripheral blood. This sequence joins TRBV11-2 and TRBJ1-3; D unresolved. This TCR derives from a human donor in a cohort sampled during active COVID-19. The CDR3 nucleotides are TGTGCCAGCAGCTTAGAAGGGAGGACCTCTGGAAACACCATATATTTT. This translates into CASSLEGRTSGNTIYF. Combining the CDR3 with reference TRBV11-2 and TRBJ1-3 gives the whole variable domain EAGVAQSPRYKIIEKRQSVAFWCNPISGHATLYWYQQILGQGPKLLIQFQNNGVVDDSQLPKDRFSAERLKGVDSTLKIQPAKLEDSAVYLCASSLEGRTSGNTIYFGEGSWLTVV.